This TCR beta chain was obtained from a study of PD-L1 blockade in urothelial cancer. Study as a whole: From 0 to 3 prior chemotherapy regimens had been given to the patients. Blood analysis was done at 3 weeks (second dose) and 6 weeks after treatment began.

CDR3 size: 15 residues. Germline V lookup: CDR1 LNHNV, CDR2 YYDKDF (reference sequence). V shed 1 base and J 8 bases; nucleotides not matched to a gene: 3. The method was immunoSEQ multiplex PCR; TCRdb's version includes in-frame clones alone and lacks a portion of them. The table includes roughly 74,000 clones, 87% detected once. This clone was recorded once. The clonotype comes from a woman in her 70s with urothelial cancer. The starting material was PBMCs, obtained around atezolizumab (anti-PD-L1) treatment. The chain is built from TRBV15 and TRBJ2-4; the match to TRBD1 covers 12 bases. CDR3 in DNA: TGTGCCACCAGCAGAGGGGACAGGGGGCCGGACATTCAGTACTTC. This sequence encodes CATSRGDRGPDIQYF.